This passage covers 2 T cell receptor beta chains from one sample sequenced in a study of T cell responses to AZD1222 COVID-19 vaccine. TCRdb's copy holds only in-frame clones and misses some; the assay was immunoSEQ multiplex PCR. This sample has tens of thousands of clones, with roughly 82% found just once. The sample consisted of peripheral blood, taken on day 0 of AZD1222 vaccination. The source is an adult in good health.

The sample holds a few counts of this clone. The chain has TRBV12-3 or TRBV12-4 and TRBJ2-1; 8 bases align to TRBD1. The junction had 3 bases not matched to a gene; V was cut back by 6 bases and J by 8 bases. The CDR3 spans 12 residues. In DNA form, the CDR3 reads TGTGCCAGCAGAACGACAGGGGATGAGCAGTTCTTC. Translation: CASRTTGDEQFF.

The genes are TRBV7-9 and TRBJ1-1, with D perhaps TRBD1 (6 bases). The CDR3 length is 16 residues. V lost 2 bases to trimming and J lost 2 bases, with 15 bases between them. In germline, CDR1 is SEHNR, CDR2 FQNEAQ (reference sequence). CDR3 residues: CASSLRGSGTNTEAFF. CDR3 sequence (DNA): TGTGCCAGCAGCTTAAGGGGGTCGGGAACTAACACTGAAGCTTTCTTT.